The 20 T cell receptor beta chains in this list originate from one sample, sequenced in a study of technical replicates of blood from a handful of donors. This table comes from immunoSEQ multiplex PCR, and its TCRdb copy is limited to in-frame clones, with some not included. The sample lists 62,000 or so clones; 87% were seen once. The sample consisted of PBMCs. The source of these receptors is a human donor in good health. Some clones in this sample may be carry-over from other donors' samples.

This chain connects TRBV7-6 to TRBJ2-2, with 8 positions matching TRBD1. The CDR3 loop spans 14 amino acids. J lost 6 bases, V lost 5 bases, and 5 bases had no gene match. The germline gives CDR1 SGHVS, CDR2 FNYEAQ. CDR3: CASSLGTGPGELFF. The CDR3 nucleotides are TGTGCCAGCAGCCTCGGGACAGGCCCCGGGGAGCTGTTTTTT.

This clone was seen only once. This chain links TRBV6-4 with TRBJ2-1; 10 bases map to TRBD2. CDR1 is MRHNA and CDR2 is SNTAGT in the germline V gene. The CDR3 runs to 14 residues. The V and J ends lost 3 bases and 9 bases, in that order; junction bases with no gene match: 5. The CDR3 DNA sequence: TGTGCCAGCAGTGAGTCTAGCGGGGGCTCTGAGCAGTTCTTC. Its translation is CASSESSGGSEQFF.

The chain combines TRBV5-1 with TRBJ2-2, with D possibly matching TRBD1 (6 bases). The CDR3 covers 13 residues. CDR1 and CDR2 (germline): SGHRS, YFSETQ. V was clipped by 5 bases and J by 6 bases, with 11 bases between them. Here the CDR3 DNA reads TGCGCCAGCAGTGAGGGGGTGGCCGGGGAGCTGTTTTTT. This sequence encodes CASSEGVAGELFF.

This sequence joins TRBV7-9 and TRBJ2-3; D is perhaps TRBD2 (6 bases). V was clipped by 1 base and J by 2 bases, with 10 bases between them. There are 15 residues in the CDR3. Germline V gene lookup returns CDR1 SEHNR and CDR2 FQNEAQ (reference sequence). The CDR3 reads CASSLGGLITDTQYF. The DNA for the CDR3 is TGTGCCAGCAGCTTAGGGGGACTTATCACAGATACGCAGTATTTT. The full variable domain, with the rest looked up from reference TRBV7-9 and TRBJ2-3, is DTGVSQNPRHKITKRGQNVTFRCDPISEHNRLYWYRQTLGQGPEFLTYFQNEAQLEKSRLLSDRFSAERPKGSFSTLEIQRTEQGDSAMYLCASSLGGLITDTQYFGPGTRLTVL.

There are a few counts of this clone. The gene calls are TRBV4-3 and TRBJ1-1; the match to TRBD1 covers 11 bases. CDR1 is LGHNA, CDR2 YSLEER, per germline. This CDR3 is built from 16 residues. V shed 0 bases and J 5 bases; nucleotides not matched to a gene: 5. CDR3 region: CASSQEAGQGGTEAFF. CDR3 in DNA: TGCGCCAGCAGCCAAGAGGCGGGACAGGGGGGGACTGAAGCTTTCTTT.

The V call is TRBV25-1, the J call TRBJ1-1; the D is unclear. The CDR3 length is 12 residues. V shed 2 bases and J shed 8 bases, with 9 bases lying between them. Germline CDR1 MGHDK, CDR2 SYGVNS. The DNA for the CDR3 is TGTGCCAGCAGTGAAAAGACGGGGGAAGCTTTCTTT. Protein sequence: CASSEKTGEAFF.

CDR3 in amino acids: CASRPGQGNSPLHF. In nucleotides, the CDR3 is TGTGCCAGCAGACCGGGACAAGGGAATTCACCCCTCCACTTT. The chain combines TRBV6-4 with TRBJ1-6, with a possible D match to TRBD1 (6 bases). Trimming removed 6 bases from V and 7 bases from J, with 13 bases in between. Per the germline V gene, CDR1 is MRHNA and CDR2 is SNTAGT. The CDR3 spans 14 residues.

V is TRBV4-2 and J is TRBJ2-3, with D possibly TRBD2 on 7 matching bases. V lost 0 bases to trimming and J lost 1 base, with 11 bases between them. The CDR3 is 16 residues long. Looked up from germline, CDR1 is LGHNA and CDR2 is YNFKEQ. The CDR3 bases are TGTGCCAGCAGCCAAGATAGGGGGGGAGGCACAGATACGCAGTATTTT. This translates into CASSQDRGGGTDTQYF.

The rearrangement joins TRBV30 to TRBJ2-6, with TRBD2 identical over 11 bases. The germline gives CDR1 GTSNPN, CDR2 SVGIG (reference sequence). With 3 bases clipped from V and 2 bases from J, the junction kept 6 bases outside the gene matches. CDR3 size: 17 residues. In nucleotides, the CDR3 is TGTGCCTGGAGCCTACTAGCGGGAGTCGCTGGGGCCAACGTCCTGACTTTC. Protein product: CAWSLLAGVAGANVLTF.

This chain links TRBV7-3 with TRBJ2-2; 9 bases map to TRBD2. This CDR3 comprises 15 residues. With 4 bases clipped from V and 5 bases from J, the junction kept 5 bases outside the gene matches. CDR1 and CDR2 from the germline V gene are SGHTA and FQGTGA. The CDR3 DNA sequence: TGTGCCAGCAGCTCGGCGGGGGGGAGGACCGGGGAGCTGTTTTTT. Translating it yields CASSSAGGRTGELFF.

The chain joins TRBV5-4 to TRBJ2-5; 11 bases fit TRBD2. CDR1 and CDR2 (germline): SGHNT, YYREEE (reference sequence). This CDR3 spans 16 amino acids. The V segment lost 4 bases and the J segment 2 bases; nucleotides outside the gene matches: 7. The CDR3 region is CASSTEGLADQETQYF. CDR3 DNA: TGTGCCAGCAGCACGGAGGGACTAGCGGATCAAGAGACCCAGTACTTC.

This chain connects TRBV15 to TRBJ2-1, with TRBD2 matching 7 bases. Trimming took 0 bases from V and 10 from J; bases not matched to a gene: 6. This CDR3 is built from 14 residues. Germline loops: CDR1 LNHNV, CDR2 YYDKDF (reference sequence). CDR3 residues: CATSRDLAVQEQFF. The CDR3 DNA is TGTGCCACCAGCAGAGATCTAGCGGTCCAGGAGCAGTTCTTC.

J is TRBJ2-5 and V is TRBV15; 8 bases fit TRBD1. This CDR3 region has 15 residues. V trimming: 0 bases; J trimming: 4 bases; junction bases outside the gene matches: 4. In germline, CDR1 is LNHNV, CDR2 YYDKDF (reference sequence). CDR3 DNA: TGTGCCACCAGCAGAGATCAGGGGGCTGGAGAGACCCAGTACTTC. It yields the protein CATSRDQGAGETQYF.

As concerns this clone: Other DNA sequences in this sample translate to the same CDR3. V usage is TRBV6-4 and J usage is TRBJ1-2; no firm D call. V dropped 0 bases and J dropped 4 bases, with 9 bases sitting between them. From germline, CDR1 is MRHNA and CDR2 SNTAGT. This CDR3 region has 14 residues. The CDR3 DNA is TGTGCCAGCAGTGACTCACGGGGAATCTATGGCTACACCTTC. It encodes CASSDSRGIYGYTF.

V is TRBV4-1 and J is TRBJ1-1, with a tentative D call TRBD1 (6 bases). Germline CDR1 is MGHRA and CDR2 is YSYEKL. Trimming removed 3 bases at V and 4 bases at J, with 9 bases between. There are 13 residues in the CDR3. The CDR3 nucleotides read TGCGCCAGCAGCCAGGGGGCGGGCACTGAAGCTTTCTTT. Protein: CASSQGAGTEAFF.

V gene TRBV5-4 combines with J gene TRBJ1-2; the match to TRBD1 covers 7 bases. The CDR3 runs 16 residues. V gave up 5 bases and J gave up 0 bases; unmatched junction bases: 10. Germline V gene sequence: CDR1 SGHNT, CDR2 YYREEE (reference sequence). The CDR3 DNA reads as TGTGCCAGCAGACAAGGGGGTACAGGGGCTAACTATGGCTACACCTTC. Protein product: CASRQGGTGANYGYTF.

This clone appeared once. The chain couples TRBV2 to TRBJ1-5; weak D call: TRBD1 (5 bases). Germline CDR1 reads SNHLY; CDR2 reads FYNNEI. CDR3 size: 19 residues. Trimming stripped 1 base from V and 0 bases from J, with 19 bases between. In nucleotides, the CDR3 is TGTGCCAGCAGTGAAGGGTTTAGGGGAAGGGGTTATAGCAATCAGCCCCAGCATTTT. Translated, it gives CASSEGFRGRGYSNQPQHF.

V gene TRBV19 combines with J gene TRBJ1-2; 7 bases fit TRBD1. The germline CDR1 and CDR2 sequences are LNHDA and SQIVND (reference sequence). V dropped 6 bases and J dropped 7; count of bases not matched to a gene: 8. The CDR3 sequence is 13 residues long. CDR3 nucleotides: TGTGCCAGTAGGCCGGGACAGCTGGGTGGCTACACCTTC. Translated: CASRPGQLGGYTF.

This clone was seen a few times. The chain is built from TRBV29-1 and TRBJ1-1; D remains ambiguous. This CDR3 is built from 13 residues. V lost 2 bases, J lost 6 bases, and 13 bases lay in between. CDR1 and CDR2 from the germline V gene are SQVTM and ANQGSEA. The CDR3 here is CSVEIGKTAEAFF. The CDR3 DNA sequence: TGCAGCGTTGAAATTGGAAAAACAGCTGAAGCTTTCTTT.

This chain joins TRBV6-1 and TRBJ2-3; 8 nucleotides agree with TRBD2. The CDR3 spans 12 residues. CDR1 is MNHNS and CDR2 is SASEGT in the germline V gene. The V gene end was trimmed by 5 bases and the J gene end by 7 bases; junction bases not matched to a gene: 2. The CDR3 region is CASSPGGYTQYF. The DNA of the CDR3 is TGTGCCAGCAGTCCGGGGGGGTATACGCAGTATTTT.